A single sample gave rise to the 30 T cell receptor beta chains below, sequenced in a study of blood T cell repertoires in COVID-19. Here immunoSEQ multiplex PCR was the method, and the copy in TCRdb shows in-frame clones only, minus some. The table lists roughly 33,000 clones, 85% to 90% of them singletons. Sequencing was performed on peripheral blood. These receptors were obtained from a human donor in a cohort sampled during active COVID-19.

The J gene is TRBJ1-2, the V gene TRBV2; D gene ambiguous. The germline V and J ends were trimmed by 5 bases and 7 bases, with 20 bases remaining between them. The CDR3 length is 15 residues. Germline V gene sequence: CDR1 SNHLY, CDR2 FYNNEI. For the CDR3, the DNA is TGTGCCAGCAGTCCCACCGGAACGGGAATTCTTGGCTACACCTTC. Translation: CASSPTGTGILGYTF.

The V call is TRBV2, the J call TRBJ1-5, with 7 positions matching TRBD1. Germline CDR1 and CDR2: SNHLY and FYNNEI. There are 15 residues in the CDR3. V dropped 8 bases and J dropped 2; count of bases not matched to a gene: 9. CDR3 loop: CASGSTGVGNQPQHF. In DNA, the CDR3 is TGTGCCAGCGGCTCTACAGGGGTTGGCAATCAGCCCCAGCATTTT.

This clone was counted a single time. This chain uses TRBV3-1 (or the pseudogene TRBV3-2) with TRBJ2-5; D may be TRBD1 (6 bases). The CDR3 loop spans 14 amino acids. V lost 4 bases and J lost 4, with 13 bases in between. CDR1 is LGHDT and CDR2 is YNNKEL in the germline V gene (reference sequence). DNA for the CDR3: TGTGCCAGCAGCCGGGGGCGCGCGGGAGAGACCCAGTACTTC. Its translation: CASSRGRAGETQYF.

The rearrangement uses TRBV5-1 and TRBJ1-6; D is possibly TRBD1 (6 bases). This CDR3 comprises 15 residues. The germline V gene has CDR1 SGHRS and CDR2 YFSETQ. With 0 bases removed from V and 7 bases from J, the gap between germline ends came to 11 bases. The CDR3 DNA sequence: TGCGCCAGCAGCTTGGGCCCCAGGGGAAATTCACCCCTCCACTTT. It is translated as CASSLGPRGNSPLHF. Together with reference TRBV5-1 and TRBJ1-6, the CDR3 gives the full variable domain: KAGVTQTPRYLIKTRGQQVTLSCSPISGHRSVSWYQQTPGQGLQFLFEYFSETQRNKGNFPGRFSGRQFSNSRSEMNVSTLELGDSALYLCASSLGPRGNSPLHFGNGTRLTVT.

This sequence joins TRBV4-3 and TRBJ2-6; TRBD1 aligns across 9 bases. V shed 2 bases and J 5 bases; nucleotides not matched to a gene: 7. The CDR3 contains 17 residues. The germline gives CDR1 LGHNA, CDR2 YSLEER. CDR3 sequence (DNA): TGCGCCAGCAGCCAACCGAACAGGGGGCGCTGGGCCAACGTCCTGACTTTC. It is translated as CASSQPNRGRWANVLTF.

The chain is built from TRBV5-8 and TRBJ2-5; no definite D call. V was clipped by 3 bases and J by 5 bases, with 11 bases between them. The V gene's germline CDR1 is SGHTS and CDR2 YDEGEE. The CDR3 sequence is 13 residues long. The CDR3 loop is CASSSGERETQYF. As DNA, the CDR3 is TGTGCCAGCAGCTCCGGAGAGAGGGAGACCCAGTACTTC.

CDR3 in DNA: TGTGCCAGCAGCGGGAGGACCTACGAGCAGTACTTC. It specifies CASSGRTYEQYF. The V call is TRBV7-9, the J call TRBJ2-7; D is perhaps TRBD2 (6 bases). The CDR3 sequence is 12 residues long. The germline V gene encodes CDR1 SEHNR and CDR2 FQNEAQ (reference sequence). Trimming left V 5 bases short and J 2 bases short, with 7 bases between.

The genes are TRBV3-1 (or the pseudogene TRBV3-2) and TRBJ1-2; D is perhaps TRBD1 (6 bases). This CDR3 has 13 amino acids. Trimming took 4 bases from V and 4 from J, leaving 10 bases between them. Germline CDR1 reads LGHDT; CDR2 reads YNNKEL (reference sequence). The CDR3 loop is CASSLRDIYGYTF. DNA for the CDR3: TGTGCCAGCAGCCTACGGGACATCTATGGCTACACCTTC.

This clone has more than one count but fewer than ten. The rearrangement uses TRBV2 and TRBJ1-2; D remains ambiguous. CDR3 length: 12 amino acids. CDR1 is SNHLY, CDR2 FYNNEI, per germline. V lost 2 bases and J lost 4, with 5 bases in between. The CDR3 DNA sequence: TGTGCCAGCAGTGAAAACAGCTATGGCTACACCTTC. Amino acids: CASSENSYGYTF.

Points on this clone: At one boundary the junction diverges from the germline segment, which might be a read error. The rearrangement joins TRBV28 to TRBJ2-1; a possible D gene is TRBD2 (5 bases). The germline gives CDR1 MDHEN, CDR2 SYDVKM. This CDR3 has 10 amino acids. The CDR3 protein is CASRRNEQFF. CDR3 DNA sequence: TGTGCAAGCAGGAGGAATGAGCAGTTCTTC.

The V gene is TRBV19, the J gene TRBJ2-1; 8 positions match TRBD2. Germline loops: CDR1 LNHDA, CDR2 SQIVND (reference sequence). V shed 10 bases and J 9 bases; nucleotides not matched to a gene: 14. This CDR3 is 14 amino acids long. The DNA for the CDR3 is TGTGCCACCTCCAATTCGGGGGGGGCAGGTGAGCAGTTCTTC. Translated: CATSNSGGAGEQFF. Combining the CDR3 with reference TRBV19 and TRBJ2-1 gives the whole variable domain DGGITQSPKYLFRKEGQNVTLSCEQNLNHDAMYWYRQDPGQGLRLIYYSQIVNDFQKGDIAEGYSVSREKKESFPLTVTSAQKNPTAFYLCATSNSGGAGEQFFGPGTRLTVL.

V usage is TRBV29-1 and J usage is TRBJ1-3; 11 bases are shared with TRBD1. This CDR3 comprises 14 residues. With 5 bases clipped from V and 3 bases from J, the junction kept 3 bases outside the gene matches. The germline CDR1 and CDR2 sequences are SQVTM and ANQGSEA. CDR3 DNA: TGCAGCGTTCGGACAGGGGGCGTTGGAAACACCATATATTTT. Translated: CSVRTGGVGNTIYF.

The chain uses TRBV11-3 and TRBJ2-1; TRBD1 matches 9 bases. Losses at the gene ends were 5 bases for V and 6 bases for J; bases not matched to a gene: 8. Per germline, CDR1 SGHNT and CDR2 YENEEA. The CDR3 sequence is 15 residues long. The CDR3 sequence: CASSPFGTGPNEQFF. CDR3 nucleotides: TGTGCCAGCAGCCCCTTCGGGACAGGGCCCAATGAGCAGTTCTTC.

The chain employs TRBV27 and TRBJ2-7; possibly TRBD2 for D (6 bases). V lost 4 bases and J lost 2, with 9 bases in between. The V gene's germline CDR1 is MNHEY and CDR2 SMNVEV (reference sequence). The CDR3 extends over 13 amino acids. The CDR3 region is CASSWGLTYEQYF. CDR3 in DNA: TGTGCCAGCAGTTGGGGACTTACCTACGAGCAGTACTTC.

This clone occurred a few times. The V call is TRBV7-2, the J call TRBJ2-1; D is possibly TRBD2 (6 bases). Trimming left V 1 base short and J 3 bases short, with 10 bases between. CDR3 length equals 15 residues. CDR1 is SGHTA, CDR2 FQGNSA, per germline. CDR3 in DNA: TGTGCCAGCAGCTTAGTCGCGGACTACTACAATGAGCAGTTCTTC. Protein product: CASSLVADYYNEQFF. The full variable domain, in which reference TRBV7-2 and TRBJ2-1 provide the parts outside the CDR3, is GAGVSQSPSNKVTEKGKDVELRCDPISGHTALYWYRQSLGQGLEFLIYFQGNSAPDKSGLPSDRFSAERTGGSVSTLTIQRTQQEDSAVYLCASSLVADYYNEQFFGPGTRLTVL.

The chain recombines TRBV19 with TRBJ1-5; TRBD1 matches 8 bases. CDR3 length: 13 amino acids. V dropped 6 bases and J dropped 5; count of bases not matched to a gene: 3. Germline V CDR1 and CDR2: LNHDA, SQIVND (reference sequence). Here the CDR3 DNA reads TGTGCCAGTAGCGACAGGGGAGATCAGCCCCAGCATTTT. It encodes CASSDRGDQPQHF.

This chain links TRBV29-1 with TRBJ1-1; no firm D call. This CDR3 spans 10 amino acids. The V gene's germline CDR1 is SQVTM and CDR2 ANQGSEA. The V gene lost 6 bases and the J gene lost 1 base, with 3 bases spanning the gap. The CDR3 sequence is CSVQNTEAFF. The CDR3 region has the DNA TGCAGCGTACAGAACACTGAAGCTTTCTTT.

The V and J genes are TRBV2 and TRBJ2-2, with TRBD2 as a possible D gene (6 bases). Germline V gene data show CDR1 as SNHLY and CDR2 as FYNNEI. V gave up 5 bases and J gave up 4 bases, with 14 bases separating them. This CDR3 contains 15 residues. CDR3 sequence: CASSPGGPGTGELFF. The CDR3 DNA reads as TGTGCCAGCAGTCCTGGAGGGCCGGGCACCGGGGAGCTGTTTTTT.

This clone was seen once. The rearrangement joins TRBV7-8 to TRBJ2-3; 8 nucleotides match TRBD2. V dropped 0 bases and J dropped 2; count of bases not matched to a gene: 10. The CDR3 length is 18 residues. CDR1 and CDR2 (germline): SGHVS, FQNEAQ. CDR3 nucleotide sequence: TGTGCCAGCAGCTTAGCCCCGGCGGGGGGCGTTATCACAGATACGCAGTATTTT. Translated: CASSLAPAGGVITDTQYF.

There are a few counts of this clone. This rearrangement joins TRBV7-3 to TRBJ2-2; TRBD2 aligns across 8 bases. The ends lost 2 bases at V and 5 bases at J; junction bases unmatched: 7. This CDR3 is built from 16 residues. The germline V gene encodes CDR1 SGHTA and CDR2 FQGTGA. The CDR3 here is CASSLGLAGVTGELFF. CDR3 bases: TGTGCCAGCAGCTTAGGGCTAGCGGGCGTAACCGGGGAGCTGTTTTTT.

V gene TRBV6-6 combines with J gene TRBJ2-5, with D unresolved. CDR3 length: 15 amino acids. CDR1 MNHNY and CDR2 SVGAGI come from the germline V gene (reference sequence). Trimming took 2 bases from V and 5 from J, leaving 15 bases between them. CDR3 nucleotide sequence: TGTGCCAGCAGTTACACGGCAGGTGGCAGGGAGACCCAGTACTTC. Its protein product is CASSYTAGGRETQYF.

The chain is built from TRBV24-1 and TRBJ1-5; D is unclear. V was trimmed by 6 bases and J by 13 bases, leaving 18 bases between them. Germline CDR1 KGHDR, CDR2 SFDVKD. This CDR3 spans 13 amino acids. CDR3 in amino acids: CATSLHPNPVQHF. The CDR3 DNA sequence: TGTGCCACCAGTCTCCACCCTAACCCGGTGCAGCATTTT.

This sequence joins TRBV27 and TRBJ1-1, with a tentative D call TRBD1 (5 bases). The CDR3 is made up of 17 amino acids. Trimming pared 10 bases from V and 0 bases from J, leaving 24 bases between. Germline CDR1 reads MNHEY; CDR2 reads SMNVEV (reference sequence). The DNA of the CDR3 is TGTGCCACCGCAAATGGGGCCTGGGGGGGACTGAACACTGAAGCTTTCTTT. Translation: CATANGAWGGLNTEAFF.

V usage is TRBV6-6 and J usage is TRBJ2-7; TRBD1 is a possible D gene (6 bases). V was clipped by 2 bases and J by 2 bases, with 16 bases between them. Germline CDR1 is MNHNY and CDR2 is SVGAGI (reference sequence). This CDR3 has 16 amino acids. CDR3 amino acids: CASSYPIAGDPYEQYF. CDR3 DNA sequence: TGTGCCAGCAGTTACCCGATTGCAGGGGATCCCTACGAGCAGTACTTC.

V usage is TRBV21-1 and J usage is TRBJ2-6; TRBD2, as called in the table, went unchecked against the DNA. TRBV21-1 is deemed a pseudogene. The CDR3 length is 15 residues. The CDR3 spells CASKGGSSGANVLTF. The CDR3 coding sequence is TGTGCCAGCAAGGGGGGGAGCTCTGGGGCCAACGTCCTGACTTTC.

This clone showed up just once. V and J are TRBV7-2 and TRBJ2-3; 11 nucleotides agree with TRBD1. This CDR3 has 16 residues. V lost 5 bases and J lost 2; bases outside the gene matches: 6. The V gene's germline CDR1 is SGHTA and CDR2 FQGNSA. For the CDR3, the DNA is TGTGCCAGCAGCCCCGGGACAGGGGGTTCCACAGATACGCAGTATTTT. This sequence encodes CASSPGTGGSTDTQYF.

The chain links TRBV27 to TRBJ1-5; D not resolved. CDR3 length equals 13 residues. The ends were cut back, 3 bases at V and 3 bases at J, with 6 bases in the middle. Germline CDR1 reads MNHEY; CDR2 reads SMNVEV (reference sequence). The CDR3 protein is CASSFQNNQPQHF. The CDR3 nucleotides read TGTGCCAGCAGTTTTCAGAACAATCAGCCCCAGCATTTT.

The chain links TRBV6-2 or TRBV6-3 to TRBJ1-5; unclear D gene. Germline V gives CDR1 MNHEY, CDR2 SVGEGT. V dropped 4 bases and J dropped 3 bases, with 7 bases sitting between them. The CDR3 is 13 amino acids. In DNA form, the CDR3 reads TGTGCCAGCAGTTCAGATACCAATCAGCCCCAGCATTTT. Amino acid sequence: CASSSDTNQPQHF.

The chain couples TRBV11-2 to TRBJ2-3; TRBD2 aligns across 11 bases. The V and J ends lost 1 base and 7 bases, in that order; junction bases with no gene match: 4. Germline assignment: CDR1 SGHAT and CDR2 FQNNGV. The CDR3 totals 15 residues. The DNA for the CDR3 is TGTGCCAGCAGCTTAGTAGCGGGAGGGTGGAATACGCAGTATTTT. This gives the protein CASSLVAGGWNTQYF.

The CDR3 sequence is CASSIAQWLGRSKNIQYF. In DNA form, the CDR3 reads TGTGCCAGCAGCATTGCGCAATGGTTGGGGAGGTCCAAAAACATTCAGTACTTC. The J gene is TRBJ2-4, the V gene TRBV21-1; the D segment call TRBD2 is taken from the table without a DNA check. TRBV21-1 is a listed pseudogene. The CDR3 runs 18 residues.